This T cell receptor beta chain was sequenced in a study of naive and memory T cell subsets (dated by TCRdb to about 2017). The study in broad terms: In the figure summarizing the skin biopsy and whole blood samples, around 10 blood donors, 7 tuberculin skin test biopsies and 3 saline control biopsies were reported. PCR2 was typically a SYBR Green qPCR stopped at a set threshold; low-input samples could instead use end-point PCR (roughly 6 cycles). On the study overall, not on this receptor specifically: The RNA-based method was acknowledged to be potentially sensitive to changes in TCR transcripts with T cell activation and differentiation.

The library relied on 5' RACE. TCR RNA was reverse transcribed with SuperScript IV using alpha and beta constant region primers for the blood and skin samples. The ligated cDNA was amplified in four rounds of PCR with nested alpha and beta constant region primers together with the SP2 primer. An oligonucleotide carrying the Illumina SP2 primer and a UMI was ligated to the cDNA 3' end using T4 RNA ligase 1. The 12-nucleotide UMI was composed of two random hexamers separated by an eight-base spacer, which was included to prevent hairpin formation. From the second PCR onward, the TCR alpha and beta chain libraries were handled separately, and dual indexing was used for multiplexing. After pooling, the indexed libraries were analyzed by capillary electrophoresis and sequenced on either an Illumina MiSeq or NextSeq. PhiX DNA at about 5-7.5% was spiked into libraries to increase base diversity and improve cluster recognition. The authors' analysis ran thus. Demultiplexor took UMIs from read 2, joined the UMIs to the TCR sequence from read 1, and separated reads according to sample indices. Decombinator identified V and J genes and V-J junctions, assigning each TCR a five-part identifier including V and J deletions. Collapsinator relied on UMIs to correct both sequencing errors and PCR amplification heterogeneity, producing a UMI-based abundance for each TCR. CDR3Translator turned identifiers into nucleotide sequence, translated that sequence into amino acids, and pulled out CDR3 regions based on terminal motifs. After normalization to the amount of input RNA, error-corrected alpha and beta TCR counts from blood and skin were compared. TCRdb trimmed public reads at Q25 via fastp, called clones via MiXCR and kept in-frame beta chains. Records with the same CDR3 protein are collapsed into one entry carrying the most frequent genes and DNA. TCRdb, rather than the study authors, made the V and J calls. This sample holds 20,000 to 25,000 distinct CDR3 sequences; around 4% were observed only once. The top ten hold 7.8% of the sample.

The germline V gene (reference sequence) supplies CDR1 LNHDA and CDR2 SQIVND. The CDR3 starts with the cysteine, ends with the phenylalanine, and has 11 residues. The DNA shown is the 33-base CDR3, in frame from base 1. The V end loses 10 bases and the J end loses 6 bases, and a stretch of 10 bases separates them. This clonotype came up many times. Its recognized antigen is unknown. Base qualities are not at hand, and no much larger clone is one base apart. Whole blood analysis involved drawing 2 to 2.5 ml of peripheral blood from adult healthy volunteers into Tempus tubes and then extracting RNA following the manufacturer's instructions. Using 3' ligation of a UMI-containing oligonucleotide to TCR cDNA, the study laid out a robust and sensitive protocol to amplify, sequence and analyze TCRs. Total RNA was treated with RQ1 DNase, without cell sorting, prior to reverse transcription, with an input of roughly 1 to 1000 ng being targeted. To check how robust the pipeline was in samples where T cells make up a minority population, libraries were built from skin biopsies and whole blood.

This TCR came from a male donor in good health. Recombination joined TRBV19 with TRBJ2-1; the D gene is perhaps TRBD2, from 5 matching bases. The CDR3 reads as follows: CATRRGNEQFF. The DNA sequence is given as TGTGCCACCAGACGGGGCAATGAGCAGTTCTTC.